Presented here are 18 T cell receptor beta chains from one specimen sequenced in a study of patients and donors after allogeneic stem cell transplantation. TCRdb re-called the RT-PCR reads with MiXCR, one entry per CDR3 protein. The sample holds 920,000 or so distinct CDR3 sequences; 15% to 20% are singletons and the top ten take 6%. The source material was blood, either unsorted or a sorted T cell fraction (not recorded which). The receptors here all came from a human donor who was either an allogeneic HSCT recipient or a stem cell or donor lymphocyte infusion donor (not recorded which). It is not recorded whose cells these are; they may come from a transplant donor.

V usage is TRBV5-1 and J usage is TRBJ2-7, with 8 bases fitting TRBD1. V gave up 4 bases and J gave up 5 bases; unmatched junction bases: 11. Germline assignment: CDR1 SGHRS and CDR2 YFSETQ. The CDR3 runs 15 residues. CDR3 bases: TGCGCCAGCAGCCACGGACAGGGTGCGGTAAACGAGCAGTACTTC. Amino acids: CASSHGQGAVNEQYF.

The chain recombines TRBV6-2 or TRBV6-3 with TRBJ2-2, with a tentative D call TRBD1 (6 bases). V was clipped by 2 bases and J by 0 bases, with 19 bases between them. Germline V CDR1 and CDR2: MNHEY, SVGEGT. This CDR3 region has 19 residues. The CDR3 is CASSYPRTEGPTNTGELFF. The CDR3, as DNA: TGTGCCAGCAGTTACCCAAGGACAGAGGGACCGACGAACACCGGGGAGCTGTTTTTT.

This sequence joins TRBV6-1 and TRBJ2-7; the D is unclear. CDR3 size: 15 residues. CDR1 is MNHNS and CDR2 is SASEGT in the germline V gene. The ends were cut back, 2 bases at V and 3 bases at J, with 14 bases in the middle. CDR3: CASSERNAGIYEQYF. The CDR3 region has the DNA TGTGCCAGCAGTGAAAGAAACGCAGGAATCTACGAGCAGTACTTC.

V gene TRBV27 combines with J gene TRBJ2-7; 7 nucleotides agree with TRBD2. The CDR3 extends over 13 amino acids. Germline loops: CDR1 MNHEY, CDR2 SMNVEV (reference sequence). The junction had 5 bases not matched to a gene; V was cut back by 8 bases and J by 1 base. This chain's CDR3 is CASGRGLSYEQYF. In nucleotides, the CDR3 is TGTGCCAGCGGGAGGGGACTGTCCTACGAGCAGTACTTC.

V gene TRBV6-1 combines with J gene TRBJ2-1, with D unclear. Germline-derived CDR1 and CDR2 are MNHNS and SASEGT. V gave up 2 bases and J gave up 0 bases, with 11 bases separating them. CDR3 size: 16 residues. The DNA of the CDR3 is TGTGCCAGCAGTGAACGCAGGCATAGCTCCTACAATGAGCAGTTCTTC. It yields the protein CASSERRHSSYNEQFF.

This clonotype came up a few times. The chain uses TRBV5-6 and TRBJ1-6; possible D gene TRBD1, 6 bases. Trimming removed 3 bases at V and 6 bases at J, with 10 bases between. The CDR3 sequence is 14 residues long. The germline V gene encodes CDR1 SGHDT and CDR2 YYEEEE. The CDR3 DNA reads TGTGCCAGCAGCTCGGGACAAACTAATTCACCCCTCCACTTT. Residues: CASSSGQTNSPLHF.

This clonotype was counted at least ten times. In DNA, the CDR3 is TGCGCCAGCAGCCAAGATCTAATTAGGGCAGGGAAATACGAGCAGTACTTC. Amino acid sequence: CASSQDLIRAGKYEQYF. V and J are TRBV4-3 and TRBJ2-7; D possibly corresponds to TRBD1 (5 bases). The CDR3 has 17 residues. Between the trimmed V and J ends, which lost 0 bases and 4 bases, there was a span of 19 bases. Per the germline V gene, CDR1 is LGHNA and CDR2 is YSLEER.

V usage is TRBV15 and J usage is TRBJ1-4; D remains ambiguous. The CDR3 loop spans 17 amino acids. Looked up from germline, CDR1 is LNHNV and CDR2 is YYDKDF (reference sequence). Trimming shortened V by 0 bases and J by 0 bases, and 11 bases separated the two germline ends. For the CDR3, the DNA is TGTGCCACCAGCAGAGACGTAAAGACTACAACTAATGAAAAACTGTTTTTT. This codes for CATSRDVKTTTNEKLFF.

This clonotype was recorded a few times. This sequence joins TRBV7-9 and TRBJ1-1, with D maybe TRBD1 (6 bases). V lost 5 bases, J lost 4 bases, and 20 bases lay in between. The CDR3 extends over 16 amino acids. CDR1 SEHNR and CDR2 FQNEAQ come from the germline V gene (reference sequence). In DNA form, the CDR3 reads TGTGCCAGCAGCGGGGGCAGGGGCTTGGGCAGCACTGAAGCTTTCTTT. It encodes CASSGGRGLGSTEAFF.

The sample holds many counts of this clonotype. This chain links TRBV12-3 or TRBV12-4 with TRBJ1-5, with D perhaps TRBD1 (5 bases). The CDR3 consists of 12 residues. V lost 5 bases and J 9 bases, leaving 11 bases between the germline ends. Here the CDR3 reads CASSGTAGPQHF. The CDR3 nucleotides read TGTGCCAGCAGTGGGACCGCGGGGCCCCAGCATTTT.

The gene calls are TRBV6-1 and TRBJ1-1, with TRBD1 matching over 12 bases. In germline, CDR1 is MNHNS, CDR2 SASEGT. The CDR3 length is 16 residues. With 3 bases clipped from V and 6 bases from J, the junction kept 8 bases outside the gene matches. The CDR3 sequence: CASSEDRDRGRAEAFF. The CDR3 DNA reads as TGTGCCAGCAGTGAGGACCGGGACAGGGGGCGGGCTGAAGCTTTCTTT.

This clonotype occurred a few times. The V call is TRBV10-3, the J call TRBJ1-5, with a tentative D call TRBD1 (5 bases). This CDR3 has 13 residues. The germline V gene encodes CDR1 ENHRY and CDR2 SYGVKD. V gave up 11 bases and J gave up 3 bases, with 14 bases separating them. The CDR3 reads CASTGDYNQPQHF. The CDR3 nucleotides read TGTGCCTCTACCGGGGACTACAATCAGCCCCAGCATTTT.

This rearrangement joins TRBV6-1 to TRBJ1-1, with 10 nucleotides matching TRBD1. Germline CDR1 is MNHNS and CDR2 is SASEGT. V shed 3 bases, J shed 6 bases, and the junction held 10 bases outside the gene matches. The CDR3 has 16 amino acids. CDR3 amino acids: CASSDGRDRGLAEAFF. The CDR3 DNA reads as TGTGCCAGCAGTGATGGTCGGGACAGGGGATTGGCTGAAGCTTTCTTT.

This clonotype came up a few times. The chain employs TRBV4-1 and TRBJ2-3; no clear D gene. CDR3 length: 13 amino acids. Germline CDR1 MGHRA, CDR2 YSYEKL. V was trimmed by 4 bases and J by 3 bases, leaving 8 bases between them. CDR3 loop: CASSRQVTDTQYF. Here the CDR3 DNA reads TGCGCCAGCAGCCGCCAAGTGACAGATACGCAGTATTTT.

This clonotype was found a few times. V usage is TRBV20-1 and J usage is TRBJ2-1, with unresolved D. Germline CDR1 DFQATT, CDR2 SNEGSKA (reference sequence). CDR3 length: 13 amino acids. V dropped 6 bases and J dropped 4 bases, with 13 bases sitting between them. Here the CDR3 DNA reads TGCAGTGCGACGCAGGCCATTTACAATGAGCAGTTCTTC. Encoded protein: CSATQAIYNEQFF.

Only a few counts were recorded for this clonotype. The chain uses TRBV9 and TRBJ2-6; 7 bases align to TRBD1. This CDR3 has 19 amino acids. V was pared by 4 bases and J by 1 base, with 14 bases of the junction left unmatched. From germline, CDR1 is SGDLS and CDR2 YYNGEE. The CDR3 bases are TGTGCCAGCAGCCCTCATGGACAGGCCCCAAGATCTGGGGCCAACGTCCTGACTTTC. This codes for CASSPHGQAPRSGANVLTF.

The rearrangement joins TRBV5-6 to TRBJ1-4; D not certain. The CDR3 contains 15 residues. Germline V gene sequence: CDR1 SGHDT, CDR2 YYEEEE. V gave up 5 bases and J gave up 1 base, with 12 bases separating them. The CDR3 DNA reads as TGTGCCAGCAGTAACGTACGGGGAACTAATGAAAAACTGTTTTTT. Protein product: CASSNVRGTNEKLFF.

This clonotype appeared a few times. This chain connects TRBV5-4 to TRBJ1-3; 7 nucleotides line up with TRBD1. The V gene's germline CDR1 is SGHNT and CDR2 YYREEE (reference sequence). Trimming cost V 4 bases and J 0 bases; bases outside gene matches: 7. This CDR3 is 16 amino acids long. Here the CDR3 DNA reads TGTGCCAGCAGCCCGGGACAGCAGAGCTCTGGAAACACCATATATTTT. Translated: CASSPGQQSSGNTIYF.